Shown below are 27 T cell receptor beta chains from a single sample sequenced in a study of CD8+ T cells in alopecia areata. Treatment given: oral pan-JAK inhibitor, 5-10 mg twice daily. cDNA prepared by RNA extraction and subsequent reverse transcription served as the template for sequencing. TCRdb's copy holds only in-frame clones and misses some; the assay was immunoSEQ multiplex PCR. The data hold more than 95,000 clones, with roughly 50% observed a single time. This material consisted of CD8+ T cells sorted from blood, taken at week 4, from a patient treated with tofacitinib. These receptors were collected from a human donor with alopecia areata.

The chain couples TRBV9 to TRBJ2-7, with D possibly being TRBD1 or TRBD2 (6 bases each). V lost 2 bases to trimming and J lost 5 bases, with 14 bases between them. The CDR3 is 14 amino acids. Per the germline V gene, CDR1 is SGDLS and CDR2 is YYNGEE. The CDR3 nucleotides read TGTGCCAGCAGCGTTTGGGGGGCAAGGGACGAGCAGTACTTC. Amino acid sequence: CASSVWGARDEQYF.

The J gene is TRBJ2-3, the V gene TRBV6-5; D call uncertain. Trimming left V 5 bases short and J 2 bases short, with 8 bases between. The germline gives CDR1 MNHEY, CDR2 SVGAGI. The CDR3 extends over 13 amino acids. CDR3 in amino acids: CASSLKDTDTQYF. In DNA, the CDR3 is TGTGCCAGCAGTCTCAAAGACACAGATACGCAGTATTTT.

With regard to this clone: The junction does not match germline at one end; this may be a read error. This chain uses TRBV5-1 with TRBJ2-5; possible D gene TRBD2, 6 bases. Germline CDR1 reads SGHRS; CDR2 reads YFSETQ. This CDR3 spans 15 amino acids. DNA of the CDR3: TGCGCCAACAGCTTTTCCTCGGGGGATTGGGAGACCCAGTACTTC. Translation gives CANSFSSGDWETQYF. The whole variable domain, remainder taken from reference TRBV5-1 and TRBJ2-5, is KAGVTQTPRYLIKTRGQQVTLSCSPISGHRSVSWYQQTPGQGLQFLFEYFSETQRNKGNFPGRFSGRQFSNSRSEMNVSTLELGDSALYLCANSFSSGDWETQYFGPGTRLLVL.

The V and J genes are TRBV4-3 and TRBJ2-4; D unresolved. Germline CDR1 is LGHNA and CDR2 is YSLEER. The CDR3 totals 14 residues. Trimming took off 0 bases at V and 0 bases at J, with 3 bases between the two ends. CDR3 sequence (DNA): TGCGCCAGCAGCCAAGATCTAGCCAAAAACATTCAGTACTTC. Amino acid sequence: CASSQDLAKNIQYF.

This chain links TRBV29-1 with TRBJ2-7, with a tentative D call TRBD1 (6 bases). With 2 bases removed from V and 2 bases from J, the gap between germline ends came to 13 bases. The germline V gene has CDR1 SQVTM and CDR2 ANQGSEA. The CDR3 extends over 14 amino acids. The CDR3 region has the DNA TGCAGCGTTGAACCGTTGGACAGAACCTACGAGCAGTACTTC. Amino acid sequence: CSVEPLDRTYEQYF.

CDR3 nucleotides: TGTGCCTGGAGTGTACCCCCTGAAGCTTTCTTT. Protein: CAWSVPPEAFF. This rearrangement joins TRBV30 to TRBJ1-1; D is unresolved. This CDR3 is 11 amino acids long. V shed 0 bases and J shed 6 bases, with 5 bases lying between them. From germline, CDR1 is GTSNPN and CDR2 SVGIG (reference sequence).

The CDR3 region has the DNA TGTGCCTGGAGTGTAACGACAGTAGAAGCTTTCTTT. It specifies CAWSVTTVEAFF. The rearrangement links TRBV30 to TRBJ1-1, with a weak D call TRBD1 (5 bases). CDR1 and CDR2 (germline): GTSNPN, SVGIG (reference sequence). The CDR3 is made up of 12 amino acids. V lost 0 bases and J lost 8, with 10 bases in between.

The J gene is TRBJ2-5, the V gene TRBV27, with 7 bases aligning to TRBD2. Germline V gene data show CDR1 as MNHEY and CDR2 as SMNVEV (reference sequence). The CDR3 loop spans 14 amino acids. Trimming at V came to 6 bases and at J to 4 bases, leaving 8 bases not matched to a gene. CDR3 protein: CASRLFSGLETQYF. In nucleotides, the CDR3 is TGTGCCAGCAGGCTGTTTAGCGGGCTAGAGACCCAGTACTTC.

The chain combines TRBV4-1 with TRBJ1-2; a weak D match, TRBD1 (5 bases). The germline V gene encodes CDR1 MGHRA and CDR2 YSYEKL. Trimming took 2 bases from V and 4 from J, leaving 14 bases between them. The CDR3 runs to 15 residues. The CDR3 here is CASSQQITGSYGYTF. In DNA form, the CDR3 reads TGCGCCAGCAGCCAACAAATTACAGGATCCTATGGCTACACCTTC.

This clone showed up just a few times. This rearrangement joins TRBV19 to TRBJ2-1; D is undetermined. Germline assignment: CDR1 LNHDA and CDR2 SQIVND (reference sequence). The CDR3 runs to 14 residues. The V end lost 5 bases, the J end lost 0 bases, and 8 bases lay between the germline ends. The CDR3 nucleotides read TGTGCCAGTAGTGCTATAAACTCCTACAATGAGCAGTTCTTC. Its protein is CASSAINSYNEQFF.

A single count supports this clone. The chain joins TRBV29-1 to TRBJ2-1; D unclear. Germline V lookup: CDR1 SQVTM, CDR2 ANQGSEA. The CDR3 runs to 13 residues. Trimming cost V 7 bases and J 3 bases, with 13 bases left between them. CDR3 residues: CSAAETLYNEQFF. The CDR3 nucleotides read TGCAGCGCTGCTGAAACCCTCTACAATGAGCAGTTCTTC.

CDR3 residues: CSVEDFTGGDTQYF. For the CDR3, the DNA is TGCAGCGTTGAAGACTTCACAGGGGGAGATACGCAGTATTTT. The chain couples TRBV29-1 to TRBJ2-3; TRBD1 matches at 8 bases. The CDR3 consists of 14 residues. Germline V gene lookup returns CDR1 SQVTM and CDR2 ANQGSEA. J was trimmed by 5 bases and V by 0 bases; bases with no gene match: 4.

This sequence joins TRBV19 and TRBJ1-5, with D unclear. Germline-derived CDR1 and CDR2 are LNHDA and SQIVND (reference sequence). V lost 9 bases to trimming and J lost 0 bases, with 9 bases between them. This CDR3 comprises 13 residues. The CDR3 is CASGVYSNQPQHF. CDR3 coding DNA: TGTGCCAGCGGGGTCTATAGCAATCAGCCCCAGCATTTT.

This clone was counted once. The V and J genes are TRBV5-6 and TRBJ1-1; D not certain. This CDR3 contains 16 residues. The ends were cut back, 0 bases at V and 0 bases at J, with 12 bases in the middle. Per germline, CDR1 SGHDT and CDR2 YYEEEE. The CDR3 DNA follows: TGTGCCAGCAGCTTGGGCGGTAGCGAGCTGAACACTGAAGCTTTCTTT. As protein: CASSLGGSELNTEAFF. Full variable domain (rest looked up from reference TRBV5-6 and TRBJ1-1): DAGVTQSPTHLIKTRGQQVTLRCSPKSGHDTVSWYQQALGQGPQFIFQYYEEEERQRGNFPDRFSGHQFPNYSSELNVNALLLGDSALYLCASSLGGSELNTEAFFGQGTRLTVV.

This clone was observed a few times. The chain carries TRBV15 and TRBJ1-1, with 8 bases matching TRBD1. Unmatched junction bases numbered 5, after V lost 0 bases and J lost 11 bases. The CDR3 extends over 13 amino acids. From germline, CDR1 is LNHNV and CDR2 YYDKDF (reference sequence). DNA for the CDR3: TGTGCCACCAGCAGAGATGAGACAGGGGAGGCTTTCTTT. It encodes CATSRDETGEAFF.

The rearrangement uses TRBV7-2 and TRBJ2-7, with 7 bases fitting TRBD1. CDR1 and CDR2 from the germline V gene are SGHTA and FQGNSA. The junction had 11 bases not matched to a gene; V was cut back by 4 bases and J by 2 bases. The CDR3 contains 16 residues. CDR3 coding DNA: TGTGCCAGCAGCTCCTCCGGGACAGCCTATACCTACGAGCAGTACTTC. It encodes CASSSSGTAYTYEQYF.

J is TRBJ1-1 and V is TRBV29-1; 8 bases are a match to TRBD1. Per the germline V gene, CDR1 is SQVTM and CDR2 is ANQGSEA. The CDR3 contains 13 residues. The trim removed 5 bases at V and 0 bases at J, leaving 2 bases unmatched. CDR3 in DNA: TGCAGCGTTCGGGACAGGTTGAACACTGAAGCTTTCTTT. It specifies CSVRDRLNTEAFF.

V usage is TRBV10-2 and J usage is TRBJ2-5, with D perhaps TRBD1 or TRBD2 (6 bases each). The CDR3 extends over 16 amino acids. CDR1 is WSHSY, CDR2 SAAADI, per germline. Between the trimmed V and J ends, which lost 2 bases and 5 bases, there was a span of 18 bases. CDR3 residues: CASSEIVGGAGETQYF. CDR3 DNA sequence: TGCGCCAGCAGTGAGATAGTGGGGGGCGCAGGGGAGACCCAGTACTTC.

The chain carries TRBV4-1 and TRBJ2-3; D gene uncertain. This CDR3 contains 15 residues. Germline CDR1 is MGHRA and CDR2 is YSYEKL. The germline V and J ends were trimmed by 1 base and 0 bases, with 8 bases remaining between them. CDR3 region: CASSQAGESTDTQYF. CDR3 coding DNA: TGCGCCAGCAGCCAAGCTGGGGAAAGCACAGATACGCAGTATTTT.

In its sample, this clone was seen a few times. The genes are TRBV30 and TRBJ2-7; no reliable D call. V lost 2 bases, J lost 6 bases, and 8 bases lay in between. Germline-derived CDR1 and CDR2 are GTSNPN and SVGIG (reference sequence). The CDR3 is made up of 11 amino acids. The CDR3 DNA sequence: TGTGCCTGGAGTAGCGTGGGCGAGCAGTACTTC. Amino acid sequence: CAWSSVGEQYF. The whole variable domain, remainder taken from reference TRBV30 and TRBJ2-7, is SQTIHQWPATLVQPVGSPLSLECTVEGTSNPNLYWYRQAAGRGLQLLFYSVGIGQISSEVPQNLSASRPQDRQFILSSKKLLLSDSGFYLCAWSSVGEQYFGPGTRLTVT.

This clone showed up just once. CDR3 residues: CAADSPEAFF. CDR3 nucleotide sequence: TGTGCCGCGGACAGCCCCGAAGCTTTCTTT. The chain is built from TRBV30 and TRBJ1-1; D is possibly TRBD1 (6 bases). Trimming took 8 bases from V and 8 from J, leaving 12 bases between them. This CDR3 has 10 amino acids. Germline assignment: CDR1 GTSNPN and CDR2 SVGIG (reference sequence).

The V and J genes are TRBV30 and TRBJ1-2; possible D gene TRBD1, 5 bases. The V gene's germline CDR1 is GTSNPN and CDR2 SVGIG (reference sequence). This CDR3 contains 12 residues. Trimming took off 1 base at V and 7 bases at J, with 10 bases between the two ends. The CDR3 nucleotides read TGTGCCTGGAGTGGACAGCGGGGTGGCTACACCTTC. Its translation is CAWSGQRGGYTF. Variable domain in full (rest from reference TRBV30 and TRBJ1-2): SQTIHQWPATLVQPVGSPLSLECTVEGTSNPNLYWYRQAAGRGLQLLFYSVGIGQISSEVPQNLSASRPQDRQFILSSKKLLLSDSGFYLCAWSGQRGGYTFGSGTRLTVV.

In this sample, this clone turned up a few times. The chain employs TRBV30 and TRBJ2-7; possibly TRBD2 for D (5 bases). V lost 0 bases and J lost 7, with 13 bases in between. CDR1 GTSNPN and CDR2 SVGIG come from the germline V gene (reference sequence). CDR3 size: 13 residues. The CDR3 spells CAWSVQTPGEQYF. In DNA, the CDR3 is TGTGCCTGGAGTGTACAAACACCGGGGGAGCAGTACTTC.

This rearrangement joins TRBV29-1 to TRBJ2-2; 8 positions agree with TRBD1. Trimming removed 4 bases from V and 6 bases from J; junction bases left unmatched: 4. Germline CDR1 is SQVTM and CDR2 is ANQGSEA. This CDR3 spans 13 amino acids. As DNA, the CDR3 is TGCAGCGTTGCACAGGGGGAAGCCGGGGAGCTGTTTTTT. Its translation is CSVAQGEAGELFF.

Only a few counts were recorded for this clone. V gene TRBV6-5 combines with J gene TRBJ1-2; D ambiguous. The germline CDR1 and CDR2 sequences are MNHEY and SVGAGI. V was pared by 0 bases and J by 2 bases, with 7 bases between. The CDR3 consists of 14 residues. CDR3 amino acids: CASSYSAANYGYTF. CDR3 DNA sequence: TGTGCCAGCAGTTACTCAGCAGCAAACTATGGCTACACCTTC.

The CDR3 loop is CASSLHGGLETQYF. CDR3 sequence (DNA): TGTGCCAGCAGCTTACATGGTGGTCTAGAGACCCAGTACTTC. The chain has TRBV5-4 and TRBJ2-5; D unclear. Trimming stripped 2 bases from V and 4 bases from J, with 12 bases between. Germline-derived CDR1 and CDR2 are SGHNT and YYREEE (reference sequence). The CDR3 is 14 amino acids.

In this sample, this clone turned up once. The DNA of the CDR3 is TGCGCCAGCAGGGAACAGGGGAATGAGCAGTTCTTC. Translation gives CASREQGNEQFF. The rearrangement uses TRBV5-1 and TRBJ2-1, with 7 bases lining up with TRBD1. Per germline, CDR1 SGHRS and CDR2 YFSETQ. Trimming cost V 5 bases and J 7 bases; bases outside gene matches: 3. The CDR3 sequence is 12 residues long.